A selection of T cell receptor beta chains follows, all from one sample in a study of a mutant IDH1 vaccine in newly diagnosed glioma. No cognate antigen is known for these TCRs. Libraries were prepared by immunoSEQ multiplex PCR; TCRdb keeps only in-frame clonotypes and omits some of them. This sample carries about 56,000 clones, roughly four fifths of them seen once, and the ten largest clones take roughly 3.2%. The sample was PBMCs, taken from a glioma patient whose treatment included an IDH1 peptide vaccine. These receptor sequences come from a woman aged 50 to 65 with glioma. CDR3s include the opening cysteine and the closing phenylalanine or tryptophan. D genes are given only for firm matches. Size tells how often a clone was seen (once, few, many) or the class of an expanded clone, and some rows leave it out.

V gene	J gene	D gene	clone size	CDR3 DNA	CDR3 protein
TRBV19	TRBJ2-7	.	.	TGTGCCAGTAGTACCCCGGGGAGAAGCTACGAGCAGTACTTC	CASSTPGRSYEQYF
TRBV4-3	TRBJ1-1	TRBD1	once	TGCGCCAGCAGCCGAGACAGGGGTACTGAAGCTTTCTTT	CASSRDRGTEAFF
TRBV4-1	TRBJ2-2	TRBD2	.	TGCGCCAGCAGCCAAGATGGGGGGGGGAGCAGGGAGCTGTTTTTT	CASSQDGGGSRELFF
TRBV5-4	TRBJ2-7	.	.	TGTGCCAGCAGTCCCGACAGATTACGCGAGCAGTACTTC	CASSPDRLREQYF
TRBV5-6	TRBJ1-2	.	.	TGTGCCAGCAGCTTGTCCGATGCCGGCTACACCTTC	CASSLSDAGYTF
TRBV19	TRBJ1-2	.	.	TGTGCCAGTAGGGATGCACTTAACTATGGCTACACCTTC	CASRDALNYGYTF
TRBV27	TRBJ1-2	.	.	TGTGCCAGCTTCGACGGGAACTATGGCTACACCTTC	CASFDGNYGYTF
TRBV7-9	TRBJ2-7	.	.	TGTGCCAGCAGCTTAGACGGTTACTACGAGCAGTACTTC	CASSLDGYYEQYF
TRBV7-4	TRBJ1-6	TRBD1	.	TGTGCCAGCAGCTCGGGACAGACCGAGGGATCACCCCTCCACTTT	CASSSGQTEGSPLHF
TRBV6-1	TRBJ1-3	.	.	TGTGCCAGCGACTCTGGGGGGCTGGGTGGAAACACCATATATTTT	CASDSGGLGGNTIYF
TRBV6-5	TRBJ2-3	.	.	TGTGCCAGCAGTCTCTCGACGAGGGGCACAGATACGCAGTATTTT	CASSLSTRGTDTQYF
TRBV5-1	TRBJ2-5	.	once	TGCGCCAGCAGTCCGTCGACCTGGCACAGCCAAGAGACCCAGTACTTC	CASSPSTWHSQETQYF
TRBV5-6	TRBJ2-1	TRBD1	once	TGTGCCAGCAGCTTGATGTCAGGACAGGCCAATGAGCAGTTCTTC	CASSLMSGQANEQFF
TRBV7-9	TRBJ2-5	.	.	TGTGCCAGCAGCTTAGCTGTTTCAGGGTCTGAGACCCAGTACTTC	CASSLAVSGSETQYF
TRBV4-2	TRBJ2-7	.	once	TGTGCCAGCAGCCAAGCGGGAGACCGAGACTTTTACGAGCAGTACTTC	CASSQAGDRDFYEQYF
TRBV7-9	TRBJ2-5	.	.	TGTGCCAGCGGACGGCAAGAGACCCAGTACTTC	CASGRQETQYF
TRBV9	TRBJ2-7	TRBD2	.	TGTGCCAGCAGCGGCGGGACTAGCGGGGGGCGGGTCGAGCAGTACTTC	CASSGGTSGGRVEQYF
TRBV30	TRBJ1-1	.	.	TGTGCCTGGAGGTTTAGGGGGAGGCCCACTGAAGCTTTCTTT	CAWRFRGRPTEAFF
TRBV4-1	TRBJ1-5	.	.	TGCGCCAGCAGCCAAGTTGGGGGTGGGGGAGGCAATCAGCCCCAGCATTTT	CASSQVGGGGGNQPQHF
TRBV19	TRBJ1-5	.	few	TGTGCCAGTAGTATATTCACAGGGATTGATCAGCCCCAGCATTTT	CASSIFTGIDQPQHF
TRBV19	TRBJ2-1	TRBD2	.	TGTGCCAGTAGTACCGGGACTAGCGGGAATGAGCAGTTCTTC	CASSTGTSGNEQFF
TRBV19	TRBJ1-6	.	.	TGTGCCAGTAGTATGAGCTATAGCTCCTATAATTCACCCCTCCACTTT	CASSMSYSSYNSPLHF
TRBV27	TRBJ2-7	.	.	TGTGCCAGCAGTTTGGTCGGCCCAAGCCTTTACGAGCAGTACTTC	CASSLVGPSLYEQYF
TRBV7-3	TRBJ1-1	.	few	TGTGCCAGCAGCTTAGAAGGGACCGTCACTGAAGCTTTCTTT	CASSLEGTVTEAFF
TRBV7-9	TRBJ2-2	.	once	TGTGCCAGCAGCTTTGGGGACGTGAACACCGGGGAGCTGTTTTTT	CASSFGDVNTGELFF